This T cell receptor (beta chain) was documented in a study of technical replicates of blood from a few donors. Trimming left V 1 base short and J 4 bases short, with 11 bases between. The CDR3 totals 15 residues. CDR1 is MNHEY and CDR2 is SVGAGI in the germline V gene. Only in-frame clones appear in the TCRdb table, and some are missing; sequencing was by immunoSEQ multiplex PCR. The sample lists about 76,000 clones; 85% to 95% were seen once. This TCR came from a human donor in good health. This rearrangement joins TRBV6-5 to TRBJ2-1; TRBD2 is a possible D gene (5 bases). Specimen: T cells isolated from PBMCs. CDR3 sequence: CASSYFSGYYNEQFF. In DNA, the CDR3 is TGTGCCAGCAGTTACTTCAGCGGATATTACAATGAGCAGTTCTTC.